The clone carrying this T cell receptor beta chain has ten or more counts. Its antigen is currently unknown. This specimen belongs to a study of blood T cells in healthy people across ages. Study-wide points: Whereas aged donors had fewer naive CD4+ cells, long-lived donors had more of them and higher diversity. CMV infection status of these donors was not known.

A second PCR, run for roughly 7 to 12 cycles, used a sample-barcoded 5' primer plus a J-beta primer mix. A 12-random-nucleotide template-switch adaptor tagged each cDNA molecule. One entry per CDR3 protein, called by TCRdb with MiXCR from the 5' RACE reads. The sample includes about 800,000 distinct CDR3 sequences, 46% of them seen just once. Germline-derived CDR1 and CDR2 are SGHNT and YENEEA. This CDR3 spans 14 amino acids. With 5 bases clipped from V and 5 bases from J, the junction kept 2 bases outside the gene matches. Per sample, extraction of total RNA gave at least 5.5 micrograms in every case.

The specimen sequenced was blood. This clonotype originated in a man older than 75 in good health. The genes are TRBV11-3 and TRBJ2-1; 11 positions match TRBD2. CDR3 residues: CASSPTSGNNEQFF. Written as DNA, the CDR3 is TGTGCCAGCAGCCCGACTAGCGGGAACAATGAGCAGTTCTTC.